This TCR beta chain appears in the sequencing data of a study of cytomegalovirus exposure and HLA in healthy donors. Study results and caveats: Reportedly, diagnosis of cytomegalovirus status by the classifier showed high specificity and sensitivity.

Worth noting for this clone: The antigen is undetermined.

In the PCR, 60 Vbeta and 13 Jbeta primers were used. The assay was immunoSEQ multiplex PCR, and TCRdb's table has in-frame clones only and misses some. The sample lists 100,000 to 150,000 clones, around two thirds occurring once. The CDR3 has 16 amino acids. V gene TRBV12-2 combines with J gene TRBJ2-6; the table gives TRBD2 as D, unverified against the DNA. TRBV12-2 constitutes a pseudogene. Sequencing was performed on PBMCs. The receptor comes from a human donor in good health. CDR3 residues: CASSRAGRSGANVLTF. CDR3 coding DNA: TGTGCAAGTTCCCGAGCGGGACGGTCTGGGGCCAACGTCCTGACTTTC.